This T cell receptor beta chain was recorded in a study of Ad26.COV2.S vaccination and SARS-CoV-2 variants. Germline V gene data show CDR1 as MNHEY and CDR2 as SVGEGT. V shed 6 bases and J 5 bases; nucleotides not matched to a gene: 8. This CDR3 spans 14 amino acids. Treatment indicated: about 20 received Ad26.COV2.S at low or high dose, single or two shots; about 5 received placebo; per-sample allocation not given. Day 63 after the first injection of vaccine or placebo was the sampling time. What was given as vaccine was an Ad26 vector encoding Wuhan-strain SARS-CoV-2 spike. Sequencing was performed with immunoSEQ multiplex PCR; in TCRdb, only in-frame clones are kept and a portion is missing. The table has over 400,000 clones, about nine tenths seen once.

This specimen was peripheral blood, taken in a trial of Ad26.COV2.S vaccine versus placebo. The rearrangement links TRBV6-2 or TRBV6-3 to TRBJ2-5; TRBD1 aligns across 8 bases. This clonotype was obtained from a person between 18 and 65 years old who received the Ad26.COV2.S COVID-19 vaccine or a placebo. The CDR3 DNA reads as TGTGCCAGCAGCAGCGACAGGGGTCGGGAGACCCAGTACTTC. It yields the protein CASSSDRGRETQYF.